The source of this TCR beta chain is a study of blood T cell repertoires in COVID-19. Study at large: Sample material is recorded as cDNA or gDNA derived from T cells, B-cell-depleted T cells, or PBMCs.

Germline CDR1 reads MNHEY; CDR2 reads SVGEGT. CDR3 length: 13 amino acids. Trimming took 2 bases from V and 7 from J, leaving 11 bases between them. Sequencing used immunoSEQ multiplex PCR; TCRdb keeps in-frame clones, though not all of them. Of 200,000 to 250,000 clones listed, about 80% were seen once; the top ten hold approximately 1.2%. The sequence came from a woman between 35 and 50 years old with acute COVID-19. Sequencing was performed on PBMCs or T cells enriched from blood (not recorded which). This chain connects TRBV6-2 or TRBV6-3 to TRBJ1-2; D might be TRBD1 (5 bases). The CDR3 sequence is CASSYLRDSGYTF. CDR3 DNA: TGTGCCAGCAGTTACCTTCGGGACTCTGGCTACACCTTC.